This TCR beta chain stems from a study of regulatory T cells in long-lasting Graves disease. Arm-PCR with iRepertoire HTBI primers amplified the CDR3 regions for these TCR beta libraries. One entry per CDR3 protein, called by TCRdb with MiXCR from the multiplex PCR reads. The sample holds approximately 400,000 distinct CDR3 sequences, 12% seen once. The CDR3 covers 15 residues. The V end was cut by 3 bases, the J end by 10 bases, with 16 bases between. Time point of the sample: newly diagnosed GD, antithyroid drugs for less than 3 months. RNA extracted from PBMCs served as the sequencing template. This clonotype has ten or more counts. These sequences were also reported in another study, on T cells in Graves' hyperthyroidism and ophthalmopathy.

This specimen consisted of peripheral blood mononuclear cells (PBMCs), obtained at new diagnosis, from a patient treated with antithyroid drugs. V gene TRBV12-3 or TRBV12-4 combines with J gene TRBJ1-6; possibly TRBD1 for D (6 bases). The sequence derives from a woman in her late teens or twenties with Graves disease. The CDR3 DNA follows: TGTGCCAGCAGTTTTCCGGAAAGGGGGAACTCACCCCTCCACTTT. Translation gives CASSFPERGNSPLHF.